Shown below are 25 T cell receptor beta chains from a single sample sequenced in a study of T cell responses to AZD1222 COVID-19 vaccine. Measured with immunoSEQ multiplex PCR; TCRdb has only the in-frame clones, and not every one. This sample carries around 100,000 clones, about 90% of them seen once, and the ten largest clones take about 5%. Material: peripheral blood, obtained on day 0 of AZD1222 vaccination. All receptors come from an adult in good health.

The CDR3: CASTPRSATNEKLFF. CDR3 bases: TGTGCCAGCACCCCCCGGTCTGCAACTAATGAAAAACTGTTTTTT. This rearrangement joins TRBV6-5 to TRBJ1-4, with no clear D. Germline CDR1 is MNHEY and CDR2 is SVGAGI. Trimming shortened V by 7 bases and J by 0 bases, and 12 bases separated the two germline ends. The CDR3 covers 15 residues.

This chain links TRBV5-8 with TRBJ2-7; D is perhaps TRBD2 (5 bases). The V gene's germline CDR1 is SGHTS and CDR2 YDEGEE. The CDR3 loop spans 16 amino acids. Trimming left V 3 bases short and J 0 bases short, with 16 bases between. The CDR3: CASSYRELQSSYEQYF. The CDR3 DNA reads as TGTGCCAGCAGCTACCGGGAACTCCAAAGCTCCTACGAGCAGTACTTC.

CDR3 sequence (DNA): TGCGCCAGCAGCCAAGAGACGGCGGCAGATACGCAGTATTTT. This encodes CASSQETAADTQYF. The chain carries TRBV4-1 and TRBJ2-3; unclear D gene. The CDR3 sequence is 14 residues long. Germline loops: CDR1 MGHRA, CDR2 YSYEKL. V lost 0 bases and J lost 4, with 8 bases in between.

V usage is TRBV28 and J usage is TRBJ2-5, with a weak D call TRBD2 (6 bases). V was trimmed by 8 bases and J by 2 bases, leaving 15 bases between them. Germline V gene sequence: CDR1 MDHEN, CDR2 SYDVKM. The CDR3 consists of 14 residues. The CDR3 is CASSPGGRQETQYF. In DNA, the CDR3 is TGTGCCAGCTCCCCTGGAGGGCGTCAAGAGACCCAGTACTTC.

This clone came up a few times. The V gene is TRBV6-4, the J gene TRBJ1-2, with 7 bases lining up with TRBD1. Germline assignment: CDR1 MRHNA and CDR2 SNTAGT. The length of the CDR3 is 18 residues. The V segment lost 5 bases and the J segment 3 bases; nucleotides outside the gene matches: 18. CDR3 region: CASSPTTGQRLDYYGYTF. The CDR3, as DNA: TGTGCCAGCAGTCCAACAACGGGACAGCGACTAGATTACTATGGCTACACCTTC.

The chain combines TRBV6-1 with TRBJ1-6; no reliable D call. V shed 3 bases and J shed 7 bases, with 7 bases lying between them. From germline, CDR1 is MNHNS and CDR2 SASEGT. This CDR3 spans 13 amino acids. The DNA of the CDR3 is TGTGCCAGCAGTGATACAGCCAATTCACCCCTCCACTTT. It is translated as CASSDTANSPLHF.

The chain combines TRBV7-6 with TRBJ2-2; TRBD1 aligns across 7 bases. The germline CDR1 and CDR2 sequences are SGHVS and FNYEAQ. With V trimmed by 1 base and J by 0 bases, 2 bases remained unmatched. The length of the CDR3 is 16 residues. CDR3 loop: CASSLGDRANTGELFF. The CDR3 coding sequence is TGTGCCAGCAGCTTAGGCGACAGGGCGAACACCGGGGAGCTGTTTTTT. Full variable domain (remainder filled in from reference TRBV7-6 and TRBJ2-2): GAGVSQSPRYKVTKRGQDVALRCDPISGHVSLYWYRQALGQGPEFLTYFNYEAQQDKSGLPNDRFSAERPEGSISTLTIQRTEQRDSAMYRCASSLGDRANTGELFFGEGSRLTVL.

This clone was seen just once. The chain carries TRBV6-5 and TRBJ2-3; D gene unclear. The V gene's germline CDR1 is MNHEY and CDR2 SVGAGI. Trimming pared 2 bases from V and 1 base from J, leaving 10 bases between. The CDR3 is 15 residues long. CDR3 coding DNA: TGTGCCAGCAGTTACGAAGGCCCCCGCACAGATACGCAGTATTTT. Translated, it gives CASSYEGPRTDTQYF.

The rearrangement links TRBV28 to TRBJ1-3; the D gene is possibly TRBD1 (5 bases). This CDR3 contains 16 residues. CDR1 MDHEN and CDR2 SYDVKM come from the germline V gene. V lost 6 bases, J lost 2 bases, and 17 bases lay in between. The CDR3 is CASRTGAGPAGNTIYF. CDR3 nucleotides: TGTGCCAGCAGAACCGGGGCAGGGCCGGCTGGAAACACCATATATTTT.

This sequence joins TRBV11-2 and TRBJ2-7; TRBD1 aligns across 7 bases. CDR1 and CDR2 from the germline V gene are SGHAT and FQNNGV. V dropped 1 base and J dropped 6; count of bases not matched to a gene: 3. The CDR3 length is 13 residues. CDR3 nucleotides: TGTGCCAGCAGCTTAGTGGCAGGGGGCGAGCAGTACTTC. Amino acids: CASSLVAGGEQYF.

The chain combines TRBV7-2 with TRBJ1-2; the match to TRBD1 covers 7 bases. This CDR3 contains 11 residues. With V trimmed by 3 bases and J by 8 bases, 0 bases remained unmatched. Germline CDR1 SGHTA, CDR2 FQGNSA. The CDR3 sequence: CASSFRGGYTF. The DNA for the CDR3 is TGTGCCAGCAGCTTCAGGGGGGGCTACACCTTC.

This chain connects TRBV7-9 to TRBJ1-1, with no clear D. Trimming removed 1 base from V and 0 bases from J, with 6 bases in between. The CDR3 has 14 amino acids. Germline V gene lookup returns CDR1 SEHNR and CDR2 FQNEAQ (reference sequence). CDR3 loop: CASSLVNVNTEAFF. DNA for the CDR3: TGTGCCAGCAGCTTAGTTAATGTGAACACTGAAGCTTTCTTT.

The chain recombines TRBV15 with TRBJ1-5, with D hard to call. Germline V gives CDR1 LNHNV, CDR2 YYDKDF (reference sequence). V lost 6 bases and J 3 bases, leaving 9 bases between the germline ends. The CDR3 sequence is 13 residues long. The CDR3, as DNA: TGTGCCACCAGTCACAGTTCCAATCAGCCCCAGCATTTT. It encodes CATSHSSNQPQHF.

The chain combines TRBV4-1 with TRBJ1-3, with a possible D match to TRBD1 (6 bases). The CDR3 length is 18 residues. Per germline, CDR1 MGHRA and CDR2 YSYEKL. Trimming took 4 bases from V and 1 from J, leaving 20 bases between them. The CDR3 here is CASSPPLRGALSGNTIYF. CDR3 in DNA: TGCGCCAGCAGCCCCCCACTCAGGGGAGCGCTGTCTGGAAACACCATATATTTT.

This clone was picked up one time. This chain joins TRBV13 and TRBJ1-3; possible D gene TRBD1, 6 bases. The CDR3 extends over 14 amino acids. Trimming left V 0 bases short and J 4 bases short, with 7 bases between. The germline V gene has CDR1 PRHDT and CDR2 FYEKMQ (reference sequence). The CDR3 loop reads CASSLGTGGNTIYF. In DNA, the CDR3 is TGTGCCAGCAGCTTAGGGACAGGAGGAAACACCATATATTTT.

The chain couples TRBV4-2 to TRBJ2-5; TRBD1 aligns across 7 bases. Germline lookup yields CDR1 LGHNA and CDR2 YNFKEQ. CDR3 length equals 16 residues. The V gene end was trimmed by 4 bases and the J gene end by 3 bases; junction bases not matched to a gene: 11. CDR3 in DNA: TGTGCCAGCAGCCCCCGGGACAGAGGAGGTGAAGAGACCCAGTACTTC. Translated: CASSPRDRGGEETQYF.

CDR3 nucleotides: TGCGGTACAAGGGGGGGATTGAACACCGGGGAGCTGTTTTTT. This encodes CGTRGGLNTGELFF. V is TRBV4-3 and J is TRBJ2-2; possibly TRBD2 for D (7 bases). The germline CDR1 and CDR2 sequences are LGHNA and YSLEER. The CDR3 sequence is 14 residues long.

This clone showed up just a few times. The chain employs TRBV29-1 and TRBJ1-2, with D perhaps matching TRBD1 (5 bases). Trimming left V 2 bases short and J 6 bases short, with 19 bases between. The CDR3 consists of 15 residues. Germline lookup yields CDR1 SQVTM and CDR2 ANQGSEA. CDR3: CSVEPPLAGPHGYTF. The DNA of the CDR3 is TGCAGCGTTGAACCCCCGTTGGCAGGGCCCCATGGCTACACCTTC.

The rearrangement uses TRBV2 and TRBJ1-2, with D possibly TRBD1 on 5 matching bases. The CDR3 covers 15 residues. CDR1 and CDR2 (germline): SNHLY, FYNNEI. V lost 1 base and J 3 bases, leaving 12 bases between the germline ends. The CDR3 sequence is CASSEVAWGDYGYTF. The CDR3 coding sequence is TGTGCCAGCAGTGAAGTGGCTTGGGGGGACTATGGCTACACCTTC.

V is TRBV30 and J is TRBJ1-2, with D perhaps TRBD1 (5 bases). Germline-derived CDR1 and CDR2 are GTSNPN and SVGIG (reference sequence). Trimming took off 3 bases at V and 0 bases at J, with 14 bases between the two ends. The CDR3 sequence is 15 residues long. CDR3: CAWRDRGRANYGYTF. Written as DNA, the CDR3 is TGTGCCTGGAGAGACAGAGGGAGGGCTAACTATGGCTACACCTTC.

This sequence joins TRBV2 and TRBJ2-2; D call uncertain. Germline CDR1 is SNHLY and CDR2 is FYNNEI. This CDR3 is built from 12 residues. Trimming took 8 bases from V and 3 from J, leaving 7 bases between them. The CDR3 is CASSFDTGELFF. For the CDR3, the DNA is TGTGCCAGCTCCTTCGACACCGGGGAGCTGTTTTTT.

CDR3 sequence (DNA): TGTGCCAGCAGCCTCGGGGGCACCTATGGCTACACCTTC. Translating gives CASSLGGTYGYTF. The V and J genes are TRBV5-4 and TRBJ1-2; D may be TRBD1 (6 bases). The germline CDR1 and CDR2 sequences are SGHNT and YYREEE (reference sequence). Trimming took 4 bases from V and 4 from J, leaving 11 bases between them. The CDR3 spans 13 residues.

The chain recombines TRBV3-1 (or the pseudogene TRBV3-2) with TRBJ1-2; the D gene is possibly TRBD1 (5 bases). The CDR3 runs to 14 residues. V lost 5 bases, J lost 2 bases, and 12 bases lay in between. The V gene's germline CDR1 is LGHDT and CDR2 YNNKEL (reference sequence). CDR3 loop: CASSRGDSNYGYTF. CDR3 bases: TGTGCCAGCAGCAGGGGAGACTCCAACTATGGCTACACCTTC.

The chain carries TRBV5-1 and TRBJ1-1; D might be TRBD1 (5 bases). Germline V gives CDR1 SGHRS, CDR2 YFSETQ. This CDR3 has 15 amino acids. Trimming shortened V by 1 base and J by 0 bases, and 10 bases separated the two germline ends. CDR3 DNA sequence: TGCGCCAGCAGCTTGTTTCTAGGGGTGAACACTGAAGCTTTCTTT. Translated, it gives CASSLFLGVNTEAFF.

The chain uses TRBV27 and TRBJ1-3, with D perhaps matching TRBD1 (6 bases). This CDR3 is built from 14 residues. Per germline, CDR1 MNHEY and CDR2 SMNVEV (reference sequence). V lost 6 bases and J 8 bases, leaving 17 bases between the germline ends. The CDR3 region has the DNA TGTGCCAGCAGCCGCGGAAACACAGGGTACACCATATATTTT. Its translation: CASSRGNTGYTIYF.